A single sample gave rise to the 32 T cell receptor beta chains below, sequenced in a study of blood T cell repertoires in COVID-19. The repertoire was sequenced with immunoSEQ multiplex PCR; TCRdb's copy has only in-frame clones and lacks some. Of some 320,000 clones in the sample, around 84% were seen once. The sequencing sample was made of PBMCs or T cells enriched from blood (not recorded which). The origin of the receptors is a woman aged 25 to 39 who had been exposed to COVID-19.

The rearrangement uses TRBV3-1 (or the pseudogene TRBV3-2) and TRBJ2-7; TRBD2 matches 10 bases. Germline trimming cut 9 bases from V and 4 bases from J; bases unmatched to any gene: 6. Germline V gene data show CDR1 as LGHDT and CDR2 as YNNKEL (reference sequence). The CDR3 is made up of 13 amino acids. This CDR3 is CASRGSGRYEQYF. The DNA for the CDR3 is TGTGCCAGTAGGGGTAGCGGGAGGTACGAGCAGTACTTC.

V is TRBV30 and J is TRBJ1-2, with D perhaps matching TRBD1 (6 bases). Germline values: CDR1 GTSNPN, CDR2 SVGIG (reference sequence). Between the trimmed V and J ends, which lost 7 bases and 4 bases, there was a span of 16 bases. The CDR3 is 13 residues long. The CDR3 region has the DNA TGTGCCTACGTAGGGGGAAGACTCTATGGCTACACCTTC. Translating gives CAYVGGRLYGYTF.

The gene calls are TRBV4-3 and TRBJ1-3; D is possibly TRBD1 (5 bases). V lost 1 base to trimming and J lost 0 bases, with 10 bases between them. Germline CDR1 and CDR2: LGHNA and YSLEER. This CDR3 comprises 16 residues. CDR3 nucleotide sequence: TGCGCCAGCAGCCAAGTGGGGGGATCCTCTGGAAACACCATATATTTT. Protein sequence: CASSQVGGSSGNTIYF.

A remark on this clone: At the DNA level, this CDR3 is encoded by other sequences in the same sample as well. The chain couples TRBV27 to TRBJ2-7; possible D gene TRBD2, 6 bases. With 3 bases removed from V and 3 bases from J, the gap between germline ends came to 12 bases. The CDR3 length is 14 residues. Germline lookup yields CDR1 MNHEY and CDR2 SMNVEV (reference sequence). The CDR3 DNA reads as TGTGCCAGCAGTTTTGGAGGGCCAAGCTACGAGCAGTACTTC. This codes for CASSFGGPSYEQYF.

This clone was picked up one time. The V call is TRBV7-6, the J call TRBJ1-5, with 8 bases identical to TRBD1. This CDR3 spans 14 amino acids. The trim removed 5 bases at V and 4 bases at J, leaving 4 bases unmatched. Germline V CDR1 and CDR2: SGHVS, FNYEAQ. This chain's CDR3 is CASSPWDRNQPQHF. CDR3 nucleotide sequence: TGTGCCAGCAGCCCCTGGGACAGGAATCAGCCCCAGCATTTT. The variable domain in full, with the rest retrieved from reference TRBV7-6 and TRBJ1-5, is GAGVSQSPRYKVTKRGQDVALRCDPISGHVSLYWYRQALGQGPEFLTYFNYEAQQDKSGLPNDRFSAERPEGSISTLTIQRTEQRDSAMYRCASSPWDRNQPQHFGDGTRLSIL.

The V call is TRBV28, the J call TRBJ2-7, with D possibly being TRBD2 (7 bases). CDR3 length: 14 residues. CDR1 and CDR2 (germline): MDHEN, SYDVKM. The V and J ends lost 5 bases and 2 bases respectively, with 13 bases between them. DNA for the CDR3: TGTGCCAGCAGTACGGGCGGGGGCCCCTACGAGCAGTACTTC. It codes for CASSTGGGPYEQYF.

V gene TRBV6-2 or TRBV6-3 combines with J gene TRBJ2-3, with D unclear. Germline V gene data show CDR1 as MNHEY and CDR2 as SVGEGT. Trimming took off 6 bases at V and 2 bases at J, with 9 bases between the two ends. The CDR3 is 13 residues long. The CDR3 DNA reads as TGTGCCAGCAGCCTGTACTACACAGATACGCAGTATTTT. Translating it yields CASSLYYTDTQYF.

This clone was found a few times. V gene TRBV4-3 combines with J gene TRBJ2-3, with 10 positions matching TRBD1. CDR1 is LGHNA and CDR2 is YSLEER in the germline V gene. This CDR3 region has 18 residues. Unmatched junction bases numbered 9, after V lost 2 bases and J lost 1 base. The CDR3 loop reads CASSQLPMGTGGTDTQYF. CDR3 sequence (DNA): TGCGCCAGCAGCCAATTACCCATGGGGACAGGGGGCACAGATACGCAGTATTTT.

This clone was observed a few times. The rearrangement joins TRBV7-9 to TRBJ1-1, with a tentative D call TRBD1 (6 bases). This CDR3 contains 14 residues. Trimming cost V 1 base and J 5 bases, with 11 bases left between them. The germline V gene has CDR1 SEHNR and CDR2 FQNEAQ (reference sequence). The CDR3 protein is CASSLGGLGTEAFF. The CDR3 DNA reads TGTGCCAGCAGCTTAGGGGGGCTAGGGACTGAAGCTTTCTTT.

This clone was found once. V and J are TRBV5-1 and TRBJ2-1, with D maybe TRBD2 (5 bases). Trimming cost V 0 bases and J 4 bases, with 11 bases left between them. The CDR3 spans 15 residues. Germline assignment: CDR1 SGHRS and CDR2 YFSETQ. CDR3 sequence reads: CASSLVSSRYNEQFF. In DNA form, the CDR3 reads TGCGCCAGCAGCTTGGTGTCTAGCAGGTACAATGAGCAGTTCTTC.

V gene TRBV12-5 combines with J gene TRBJ2-5; 7 bases map to TRBD2. The ends lost 7 bases at V and 5 bases at J; junction bases unmatched: 10. The germline V gene has CDR1 LGHNT and CDR2 FRNRAP. This CDR3 has 14 amino acids. The CDR3 nucleotides read TGTGCTAGTGATCTCGGGGGTAGCGGGGAGACCCAGTACTTC. Translated, it gives CASDLGGSGETQYF.

This clone was recorded only once. The chain has TRBV7-2 and TRBJ1-4, with D hard to call. The CDR3 is 14 amino acids. Per the germline V gene, CDR1 is SGHTA and CDR2 is FQGNSA. With 1 base removed from V and 8 bases from J, the gap between germline ends came to 11 bases. The CDR3: CASSLEYTEEKLFF. DNA for the CDR3: TGTGCCAGCAGCTTAGAGTACACGGAGGAAAAACTGTTTTTT.

This sequence joins TRBV11-1 and TRBJ2-1, with D possibly being TRBD2 (6 bases). Trimming cost V 4 bases and J 9 bases, with 16 bases left between them. The CDR3 is 14 amino acids. Per the germline V gene, CDR1 is SGHAT and CDR2 is FQDESV (reference sequence). CDR3 in amino acids: CASSSSRAGSEQFF. The DNA for the CDR3 is TGTGCCAGCAGCTCGTCGCGGGCCGGGAGTGAGCAGTTCTTC.

The chain is built from TRBV4-3 and TRBJ2-6; 7 bases are shared with TRBD2. V lost 4 bases, J lost 3 bases, and 3 bases stayed unmatched. CDR3 length: 15 amino acids. From germline, CDR1 is LGHNA and CDR2 YSLEER. The CDR3 region is CASSRAGDGANVLTF. As DNA, the CDR3 is TGCGCCAGCAGCCGTGCGGGGGATGGGGCCAACGTCCTGACTTTC.

The chain combines TRBV6-5 with TRBJ2-7; D might be TRBD1 (5 bases). Per the germline V gene, CDR1 is MNHEY and CDR2 is SVGAGI. V lost 6 bases, J lost 0 bases, and 15 bases lay in between. The CDR3 is 15 amino acids. CDR3 residues: CASSAEQAFSYEQYF. Written as DNA, the CDR3 is TGTGCCAGCAGCGCCGAACAGGCTTTCTCCTACGAGCAGTACTTC.

V usage is TRBV7-8 and J usage is TRBJ1-2; no definite D call. The V end was cut by 1 base, the J end by 2 bases, with 8 bases between. The germline V gene encodes CDR1 SGHVS and CDR2 FQNEAQ. The CDR3 is made up of 14 amino acids. The CDR3 DNA reads as TGTGCCAGCAGCTTAGGGCAGATGAACTATGGCTACACCTTC. This translates into CASSLGQMNYGYTF.

There are a few counts of this clone. The CDR3 DNA reads as TGTGCCAGCAGCCAAGGGACAGGGAGTGGCTACACCTTC. Protein sequence: CASSQGTGSGYTF. The rearrangement joins TRBV3-1 (or the pseudogene TRBV3-2) to TRBJ1-2; 8 bases are shared with TRBD1. Unmatched junction bases numbered 2, after V lost 1 base and J lost 7 bases. The CDR3 is 13 amino acids. Looked up from germline, CDR1 is LGHDT and CDR2 is YNNKEL (reference sequence).

The genes are TRBV28 and TRBJ1-5, with 7 bases aligning to TRBD1. CDR3 size: 16 residues. Germline values: CDR1 MDHEN, CDR2 SYDVKM. The V segment lost 4 bases and the J segment 5 bases; nucleotides outside the gene matches: 11. In nucleotides, the CDR3 is TGTGCCAGCAGTTCCTTCCGACAGGGAGGCCATCAGCCCCAGCATTTT. Amino acids: CASSSFRQGGHQPQHF. The full variable domain, its missing parts supplied by reference TRBV28 and TRBJ1-5, is DVKVTQSSRYLVKRTGEKVFLECVQDMDHENMFWYRQDPGLGLRLIYFSYDVKMKEKGDIPEGYSVSREKKERFSLILESASTNQTSMYLCASSSFRQGGHQPQHFGDGTRLSIL.

This chain connects TRBV5-1 to TRBJ1-2; 7 nucleotides align to TRBD1. V was pared by 4 bases and J by 4 bases, with 7 bases of the junction left unmatched. Germline V gene sequence: CDR1 SGHRS, CDR2 YFSETQ. The CDR3 runs 14 residues. The DNA of the CDR3 is TGCGCCAGCAGCGCCCAGACAGGGAGCTATGGCTACACCTTC. As protein: CASSAQTGSYGYTF.

The V gene is TRBV7-2, the J gene TRBJ2-7; the match to TRBD2 covers 11 bases. V lost 1 base to trimming and J lost 6 bases; unmatched junction nucleotides: 8. The CDR3 spans 16 residues. In germline, CDR1 is SGHTA, CDR2 FQGNSA. DNA for the CDR3: TGTGCCAGCAGCTTAGGGGCTAGCGGGAGGTATAGCGAGCAGTACTTC. This translates into CASSLGASGRYSEQYF.

The rearrangement uses TRBV5-1 and TRBJ2-1; tentatively, D is TRBD2 (5 bases). The CDR3 extends over 15 amino acids. Germline V gene lookup returns CDR1 SGHRS and CDR2 YFSETQ. The V gene lost 1 base and the J gene lost 0 bases, with 8 bases spanning the gap. In DNA form, the CDR3 reads TGCGCCAGCAGCTTGCCTAGCTCCTCCTACAATGAGCAGTTCTTC. Amino acids: CASSLPSSSYNEQFF.

The chain employs TRBV27 and TRBJ1-2, with D maybe TRBD1 (6 bases). CDR1 and CDR2 from the germline V gene are MNHEY and SMNVEV (reference sequence). The length of the CDR3 is 17 residues. Trimming shortened V by 3 bases and J by 0 bases, and 17 bases separated the two germline ends. The CDR3 region has the DNA TGTGCCAGCAGTTTTAACAGGGTGGGAGGGGCTAACTATGGCTACACCTTC. This gives the protein CASSFNRVGGANYGYTF.

The chain recombines TRBV29-1 with TRBJ1-1; TRBD1 matches at 10 bases. In germline, CDR1 is SQVTM, CDR2 ANQGSEA. This CDR3 comprises 15 residues. The V gene end was trimmed by 7 bases and the J gene end by 0 bases; junction bases not matched to a gene: 8. This CDR3 reads CSAGDRGPLNTEAFF. CDR3 bases: TGCAGCGCCGGTGACAGGGGGCCTTTGAACACTGAAGCTTTCTTT.

The CDR3 DNA reads TGTGCCAGCAGTTTTTCTTTCCCGGGACAGGGCGGAAGTGAGCAGTTCTTC. Encoded protein: CASSFSFPGQGGSEQFF. The chain uses TRBV27 and TRBJ2-1, with 9 bases identical to TRBD1. The CDR3 spans 17 residues. V gave up 3 bases and J gave up 9 bases; unmatched junction bases: 15. Germline V gives CDR1 MNHEY, CDR2 SMNVEV (reference sequence).

This clone was counted once. The CDR3 nucleotides are TGCGCCAGCAGAGGGGACAGAGGCCCTGAAGCTTTCTTT. It encodes CASRGDRGPEAFF. The V and J genes are TRBV5-1 and TRBJ1-1, with 7 nucleotides matching TRBD1. The CDR3 totals 13 residues. After removal of 5 bases from V and 6 bases from J, the junction contained 7 bases not matched to a gene. Looked up from germline, CDR1 is SGHRS and CDR2 is YFSETQ.

This clone was found once. The chain uses TRBV5-1 and TRBJ1-3; D is uncertain. Trimming removed 5 bases at V and 1 base at J, with 13 bases between. The CDR3 extends over 15 amino acids. The germline CDR1 and CDR2 sequences are SGHRS and YFSETQ. The CDR3 protein is CASRSTTESGNTIYF. In nucleotides, the CDR3 is TGCGCCAGCAGATCTACGACGGAGTCTGGAAACACCATATATTTT.

The genes are TRBV9 and TRBJ2-1, with D perhaps TRBD2 (6 bases). V gave up 0 bases and J gave up 2 bases, with 12 bases separating them. Germline V lookup: CDR1 SGDLS, CDR2 YYNGEE. This CDR3 region has 16 residues. The CDR3 sequence: CASSVEASVTYNEQFF. CDR3 sequence (DNA): TGTGCCAGCAGCGTAGAGGCTAGCGTTACCTACAATGAGCAGTTCTTC.

V is TRBV15 and J is TRBJ1-5; TRBD1 might be the D (6 bases). The CDR3 contains 15 residues. Trimming took 1 base from V and 9 from J, leaving 16 bases between them. Germline-derived CDR1 and CDR2 are LNHNV and YYDKDF (reference sequence). The CDR3 sequence: CATSRARTDPLPQHF. The CDR3 DNA follows: TGTGCCACCAGCAGAGCCCGGACAGACCCCCTGCCCCAGCATTTT. Combining the CDR3 with reference TRBV15 and TRBJ1-5 gives the whole variable domain DAMVIQNPRYQVTQFGKPVTLSCSQTLNHNVMYWYQQKSSQAPKLLFHYYDKDFNNEADTPDNFQSRRPNTSFCFLDIRSPGLGDTAMYLCATSRARTDPLPQHFGDGTRLSIL.

This clone was found a few times. The V gene is TRBV14, the J gene TRBJ2-2; D possibly corresponds to TRBD1 (5 bases). V lost 1 base, J lost 1 base, and 10 bases lay in between. This CDR3 region has 16 residues. Germline-derived CDR1 and CDR2 are SGHDN and FVKESK. Written as DNA, the CDR3 is TGTGCCAGCAGCCAAGTTAAGGGGTTGAACACCGGGGAGCTGTTTTTT. This translates into CASSQVKGLNTGELFF.

The genes are TRBV10-3 and TRBJ2-2, with TRBD2 as a possible D gene (6 bases). CDR3 length equals 16 residues. Per germline, CDR1 ENHRY and CDR2 SYGVKD. Trimming took 8 bases from V and 5 from J, leaving 21 bases between them. The CDR3 DNA is TGTGCCATCCCCCGAGAACCCGGACTATTTACCGGGGAGCTGTTTTTT. It translates to CAIPREPGLFTGELFF.

The chain carries TRBV4-1 and TRBJ1-1; D ambiguous. Trimming cost V 4 bases and J 3 bases, with 12 bases left between them. The germline V gene has CDR1 MGHRA and CDR2 YSYEKL. The CDR3 is made up of 14 amino acids. The CDR3 region has the DNA TGCGCCAGCAGCCTCACCCCCGGGGACACTGAAGCTTTCTTT. As protein: CASSLTPGDTEAFF.

The rearrangement links TRBV18 to TRBJ1-5; TRBD1 agrees at 10 bases. J lost 5 bases, V lost 2 bases, and 6 bases had no gene match. This CDR3 contains 16 residues. Per germline, CDR1 KGHSH and CDR2 LQKENI. CDR3 amino acids: CASSPIGTGVDQPQHF. As DNA, the CDR3 is TGTGCCAGCTCACCAATTGGGACAGGGGTTGATCAGCCCCAGCATTTT.